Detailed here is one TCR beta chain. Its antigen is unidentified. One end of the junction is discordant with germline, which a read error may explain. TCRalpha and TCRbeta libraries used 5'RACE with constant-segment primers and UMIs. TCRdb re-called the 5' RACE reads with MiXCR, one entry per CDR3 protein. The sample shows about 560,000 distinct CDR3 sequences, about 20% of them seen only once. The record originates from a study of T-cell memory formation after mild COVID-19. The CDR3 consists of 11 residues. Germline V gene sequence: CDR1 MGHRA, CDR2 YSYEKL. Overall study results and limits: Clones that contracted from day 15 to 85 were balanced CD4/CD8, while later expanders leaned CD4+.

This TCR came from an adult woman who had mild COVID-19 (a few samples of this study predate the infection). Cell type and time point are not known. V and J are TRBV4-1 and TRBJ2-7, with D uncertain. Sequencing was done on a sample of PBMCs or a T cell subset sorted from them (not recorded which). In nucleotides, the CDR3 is TGCGCCAGCAGCGAAGACCACGAGCAGTACTTC. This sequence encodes CASSEDHEQYF.